The T cell receptor beta chain described here comes from a study of blood T cell repertoires in COVID-19. Study context: Both acute and convalescent COVID-19 samples were obtained from the United States, Italy and Spain.

Clinical histories supplied by participants themselves formed the basis of cohort assignment. Among Cohort 3 donors, those recovered had two negative PCRs, clearance, or symptom resolution. Worth noting for this clone: Other DNA sequences within the sample encode an identical CDR3.

Germline lookup yields CDR1 SGHRS and CDR2 YFSETQ. The V gene end was trimmed by 1 base and the J gene end by 4 bases; junction bases not matched to a gene: 2. This CDR3 comprises 15 residues. Sequencing used immunoSEQ multiplex PCR; TCRdb keeps in-frame clones, though not all of them. The repertoire holds some 270,000 clones, with under 90% as singletons. The sequencing sample was made of PBMCs or T cells enriched from blood (not recorded which). The clonotype originates from a woman aged 55-69 years who had recovered from COVID-19. The chain carries TRBV5-1 and TRBJ2-1, with TRBD2 identical over 10 bases. The DNA for the CDR3 is TGCGCCAGCAGCTTGACTAGCGGGACTTACAATGAGCAGTTCTTC. Amino acid sequence: CASSLTSGTYNEQFF. Variable domain in full (rest from reference TRBV5-1 and TRBJ2-1): KAGVTQTPRYLIKTRGQQVTLSCSPISGHRSVSWYQQTPGQGLQFLFEYFSETQRNKGNFPGRFSGRQFSNSRSEMNVSTLELGDSALYLCASSLTSGTYNEQFFGPGTRLTVL.